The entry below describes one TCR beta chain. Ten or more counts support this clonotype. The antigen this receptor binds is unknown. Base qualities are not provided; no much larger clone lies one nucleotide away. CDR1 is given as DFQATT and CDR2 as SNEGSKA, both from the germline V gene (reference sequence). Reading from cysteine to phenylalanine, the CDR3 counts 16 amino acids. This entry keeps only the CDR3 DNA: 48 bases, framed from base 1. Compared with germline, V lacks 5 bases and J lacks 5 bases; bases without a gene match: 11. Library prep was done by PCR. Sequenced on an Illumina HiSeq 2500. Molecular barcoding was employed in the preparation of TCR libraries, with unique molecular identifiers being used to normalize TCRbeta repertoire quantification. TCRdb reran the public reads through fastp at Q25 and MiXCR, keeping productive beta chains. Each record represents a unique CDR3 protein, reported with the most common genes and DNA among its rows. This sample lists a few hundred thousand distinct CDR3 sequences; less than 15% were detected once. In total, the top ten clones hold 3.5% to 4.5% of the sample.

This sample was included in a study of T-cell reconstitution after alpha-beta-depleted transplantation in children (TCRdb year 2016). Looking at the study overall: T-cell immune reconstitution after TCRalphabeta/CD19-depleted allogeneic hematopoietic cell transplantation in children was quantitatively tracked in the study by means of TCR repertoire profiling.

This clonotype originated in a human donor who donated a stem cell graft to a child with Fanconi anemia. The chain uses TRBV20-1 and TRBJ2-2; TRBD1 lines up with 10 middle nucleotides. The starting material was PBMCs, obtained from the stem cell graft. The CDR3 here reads CSAFPKTGGNTGELFF. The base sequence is TGCAGTGCTTTTCCTAAGACAGGGGGCAATACCGGGGAGCTGTTTTTT.